The present T cell receptor (beta chain) was sequenced within a study of blood T cell repertoires in COVID-19. The wider study: Nucleic acid was either cDNA or gDNA, and it came from T cells, B-cell-depleted T cells, or PBMCs.

The participants were between roughly 18 and 100 years old and came from 20 to 30 US areas. Before being deemed recovered, Cohort 3 donors had two negative PCRs, clearance, or symptom resolution. As originally analysed: Amplification from reference gene primers served as the basis for estimated nucleated cell counts. TCRdb keeps only in-frame clones here, not all; method: immunoSEQ multiplex PCR. Clone size and the V and J calls come from that table; the DNA yielded D and trimming. The sample records just over 300,000 clones, approximately 86% being singletons. V lost 5 bases, J lost 2 bases, and 5 bases stayed unmatched. This CDR3 comprises 15 residues. The germline V gene encodes CDR1 SGHTA and CDR2 FQGNSA.

The sequence was obtained from a woman aged 18-29 years who had recovered from COVID-19. The chain uses TRBV7-2 and TRBJ2-1; TRBD1 aligns across 8 bases. Sequencing was performed on PBMCs or T cells enriched from blood (not recorded which). The CDR3 sequence is CASSPKQGAYNEQFF. The CDR3 DNA reads TGTGCCAGCAGCCCTAAACAGGGGGCCTACAATGAGCAGTTCTTC.